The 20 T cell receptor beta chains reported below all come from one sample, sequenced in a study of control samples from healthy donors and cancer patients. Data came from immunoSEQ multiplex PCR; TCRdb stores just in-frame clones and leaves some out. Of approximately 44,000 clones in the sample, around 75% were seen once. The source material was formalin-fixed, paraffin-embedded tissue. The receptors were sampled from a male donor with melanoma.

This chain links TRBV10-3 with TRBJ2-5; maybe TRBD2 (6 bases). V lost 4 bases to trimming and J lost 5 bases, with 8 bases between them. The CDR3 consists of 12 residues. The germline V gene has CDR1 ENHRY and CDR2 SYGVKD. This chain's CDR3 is CAISGGDETQYF. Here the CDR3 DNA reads TGTGCCATCAGTGGGGGGGATGAGACCCAGTACTTC.

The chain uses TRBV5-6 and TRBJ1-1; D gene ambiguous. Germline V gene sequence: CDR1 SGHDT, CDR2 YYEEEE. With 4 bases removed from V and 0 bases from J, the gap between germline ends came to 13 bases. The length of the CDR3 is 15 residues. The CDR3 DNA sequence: TGTGCCAGCAGCCCCCGTGTTGGGGTGAACACTGAAGCTTTCTTT. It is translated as CASSPRVGVNTEAFF.

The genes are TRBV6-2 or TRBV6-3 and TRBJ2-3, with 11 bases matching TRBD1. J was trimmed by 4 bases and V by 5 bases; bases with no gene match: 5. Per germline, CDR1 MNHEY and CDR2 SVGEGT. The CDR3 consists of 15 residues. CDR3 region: CASSAGTGGADTQYF. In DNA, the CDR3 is TGTGCCAGCAGTGCCGGGACAGGGGGTGCAGATACGCAGTATTTT.

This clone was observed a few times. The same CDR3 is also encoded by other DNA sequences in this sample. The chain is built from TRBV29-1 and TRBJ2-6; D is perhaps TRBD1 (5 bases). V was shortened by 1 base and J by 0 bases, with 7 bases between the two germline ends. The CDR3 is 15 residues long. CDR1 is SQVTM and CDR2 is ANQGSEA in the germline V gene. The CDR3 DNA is TGCAGCGTTGAAGCCACAGGCTCTGGGGCCAACGTCCTGACTTTC. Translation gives CSVEATGSGANVLTF. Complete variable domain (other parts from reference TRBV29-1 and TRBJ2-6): SAVISQKPSRDICQRGTSLTIQCQVDSQVTMMFWYRQQPGQSLTLIATANQGSEATYESGFVIDKFPISRPNLTFSTLTVSNMSPEDSSIYLCSVEATGSGANVLTFGAGSRLTVL.

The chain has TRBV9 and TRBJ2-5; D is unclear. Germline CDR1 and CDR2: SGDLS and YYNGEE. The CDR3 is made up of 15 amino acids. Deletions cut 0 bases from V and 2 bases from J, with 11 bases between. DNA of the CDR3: TGTGCCAGCAGCGTAGGATGGGGAAAACAAGAGACCCAGTACTTC. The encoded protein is CASSVGWGKQETQYF.

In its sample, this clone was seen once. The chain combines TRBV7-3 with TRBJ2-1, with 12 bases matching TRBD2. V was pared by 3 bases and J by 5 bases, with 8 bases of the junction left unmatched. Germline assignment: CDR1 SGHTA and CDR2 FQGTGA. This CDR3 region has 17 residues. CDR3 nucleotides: TGTGCCAGCAGCTTCCTAGCGGGAGGGCCTCCCCACAATGAGCAGTTCTTC. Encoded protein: CASSFLAGGPPHNEQFF.

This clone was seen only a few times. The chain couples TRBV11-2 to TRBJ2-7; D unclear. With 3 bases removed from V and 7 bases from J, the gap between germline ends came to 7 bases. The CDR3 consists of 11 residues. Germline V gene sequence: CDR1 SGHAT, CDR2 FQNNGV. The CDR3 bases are TGTGCCAGCAGCTTCTTGGAAGAGCAGTACTTC. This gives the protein CASSFLEEQYF.

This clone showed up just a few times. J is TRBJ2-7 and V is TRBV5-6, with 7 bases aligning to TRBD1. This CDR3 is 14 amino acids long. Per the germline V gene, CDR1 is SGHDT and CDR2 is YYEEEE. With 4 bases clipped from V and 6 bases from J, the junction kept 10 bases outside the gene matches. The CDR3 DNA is TGTGCCAGCAGCAGACAGGGTAGAGTGGTCGAGCAGTACTTC. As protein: CASSRQGRVVEQYF.

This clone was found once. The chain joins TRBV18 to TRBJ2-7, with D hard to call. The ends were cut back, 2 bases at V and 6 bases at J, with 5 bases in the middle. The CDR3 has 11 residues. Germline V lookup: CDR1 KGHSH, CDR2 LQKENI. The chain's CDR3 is CASSPGVEQYF. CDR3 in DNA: TGTGCCAGCTCACCAGGGGTCGAGCAGTACTTC.

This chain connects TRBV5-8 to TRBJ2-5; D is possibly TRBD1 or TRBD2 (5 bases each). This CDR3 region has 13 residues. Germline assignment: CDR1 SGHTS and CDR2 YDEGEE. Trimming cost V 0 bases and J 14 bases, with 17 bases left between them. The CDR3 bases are TGTGCCAGCAGCTTGGCCGGGACCACCCCTCCCTACTTC. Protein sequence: CASSLAGTTPPYF.

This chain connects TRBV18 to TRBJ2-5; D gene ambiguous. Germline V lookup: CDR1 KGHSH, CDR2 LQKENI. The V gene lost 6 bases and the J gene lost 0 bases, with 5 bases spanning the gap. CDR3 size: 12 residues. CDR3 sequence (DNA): TGTGCCAGCTCCCGGAACCAAGAGACCCAGTACTTC. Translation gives CASSRNQETQYF. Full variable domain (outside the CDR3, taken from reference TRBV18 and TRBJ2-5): NAGVMQNPRHLVRRRGQEARLRCSPMKGHSHVYWYRQLPEEGLKFMVYLQKENIIDESGMPKERFSAEFPKEGPSILRIQQVVRGDSAAYFCASSRNQETQYFGPGTRLLVL.

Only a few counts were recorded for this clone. CDR3 DNA: TGTGCCAGCAGCCCCGGGACTAGCGGGAGGAGGGGTGAGCAGTTCTTC. Encoded protein: CASSPGTSGRRGEQFF. The chain carries TRBV5-4 and TRBJ2-1; TRBD2 matches 15 bases. The CDR3 is 16 amino acids. The germline V gene encodes CDR1 SGHNT and CDR2 YYREEE (reference sequence). With V trimmed by 4 bases and J by 9 bases, 8 bases remained unmatched.

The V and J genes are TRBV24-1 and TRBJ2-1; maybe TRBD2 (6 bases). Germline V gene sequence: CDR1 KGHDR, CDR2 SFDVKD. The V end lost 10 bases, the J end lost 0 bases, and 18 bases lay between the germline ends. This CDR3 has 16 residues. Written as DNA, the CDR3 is TGTGCCACTATGGGACCTGGAGGGAGCTCCTACAATGAGCAGTTCTTC. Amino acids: CATMGPGGSSYNEQFF.

The DNA for the CDR3 is TGTGCCAGCAGCTTAGCGCATGGAGAACAGGGTGGCTACACCTTC. Protein product: CASSLAHGEQGGYTF. This rearrangement joins TRBV7-9 to TRBJ1-2; D perhaps matches TRBD1 (6 bases). V lost 0 bases, J lost 7 bases, and 15 bases lay in between. CDR1 SEHNR and CDR2 FQNEAQ come from the germline V gene (reference sequence). This CDR3 region has 15 residues.

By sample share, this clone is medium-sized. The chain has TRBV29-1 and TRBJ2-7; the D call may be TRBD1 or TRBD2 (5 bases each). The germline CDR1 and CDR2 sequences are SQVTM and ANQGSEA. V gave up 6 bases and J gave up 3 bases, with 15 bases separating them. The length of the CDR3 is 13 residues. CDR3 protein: CSVLSGTNYEQYF. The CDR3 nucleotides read TGCAGCGTGCTCTCCGGGACCAACTACGAGCAGTACTTC.

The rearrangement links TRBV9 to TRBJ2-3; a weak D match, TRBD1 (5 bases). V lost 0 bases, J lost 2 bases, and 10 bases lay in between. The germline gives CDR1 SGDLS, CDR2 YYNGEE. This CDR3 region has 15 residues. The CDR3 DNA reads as TGTGCCAGCAGCGTAGAGGGGTTCGTCACAGATACGCAGTATTTT. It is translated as CASSVEGFVTDTQYF.

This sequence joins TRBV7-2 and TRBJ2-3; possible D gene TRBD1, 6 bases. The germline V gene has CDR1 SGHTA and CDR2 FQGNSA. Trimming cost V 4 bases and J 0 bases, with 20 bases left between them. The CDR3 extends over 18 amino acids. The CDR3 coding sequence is TGTGCCAGCAGCTCCCCCCGAAGACAGGCCTCTAGCACAGATACGCAGTATTTT. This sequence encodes CASSSPRRQASSTDTQYF.

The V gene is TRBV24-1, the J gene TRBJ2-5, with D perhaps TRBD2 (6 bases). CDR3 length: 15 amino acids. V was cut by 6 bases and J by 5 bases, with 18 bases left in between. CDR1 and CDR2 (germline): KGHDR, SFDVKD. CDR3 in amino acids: CATSPDRTGGETQYF. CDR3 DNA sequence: TGTGCCACCAGTCCAGATAGAACCGGAGGGGAGACCCAGTACTTC.

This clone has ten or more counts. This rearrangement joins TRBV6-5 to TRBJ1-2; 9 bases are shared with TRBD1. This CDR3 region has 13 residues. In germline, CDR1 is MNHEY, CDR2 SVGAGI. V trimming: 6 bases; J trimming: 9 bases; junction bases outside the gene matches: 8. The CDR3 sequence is CASRRTGENSYTF. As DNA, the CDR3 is TGTGCCAGCAGGAGGACAGGGGAAAACAGCTACACCTTC.

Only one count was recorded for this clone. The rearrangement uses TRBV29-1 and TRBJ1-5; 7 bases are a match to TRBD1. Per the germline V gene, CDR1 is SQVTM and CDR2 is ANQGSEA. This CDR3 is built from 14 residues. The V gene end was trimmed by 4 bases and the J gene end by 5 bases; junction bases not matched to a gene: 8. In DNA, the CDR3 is TGCAGCGTTGCCCAGGGGGACCTTGATCAGCCCCAGCATTTT. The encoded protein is CSVAQGDLDQPQHF.